This T cell receptor beta chain was obtained from a study of T cells in localized non-small cell lung cancer. Whole-study results and caveats: Sequencing was limited to one tumor region, leaving the possibility of heterogeneity open. Out of the top 100 tumor clones, a median around 50 were seen in adjacent lung. Patients showing higher blood T cell density tended to see longer overall survival. Adjacent uninvolved lung had the highest clonality, suggesting focused antigen responses.

The assay was immunoSEQ multiplex PCR, and TCRdb's table has in-frame clones only and misses some. The table records 15,000 to 19,000 clones, around 87% of them present only once. The germline V gene has CDR1 SEHNR and CDR2 FQNEAQ (reference sequence). The CDR3 covers 11 residues. Remarks on this clone: Its cognate antigen is unknown. One junction end does not reproduce the germline sequence, and a read error may be involved.

The receptor was isolated from a male donor aged 60 or over with stage II lung adenocarcinoma. J is TRBJ1-3 and V is TRBV7-9, with unresolved D. The input for sequencing was peripheral blood mononuclear cells, taken before any cancer treatment. CDR3 in amino acids: CASSFGDTIYF. Here the CDR3 DNA reads TGTGCCAGCAGCTTTGGAGACACCATATATTTT.